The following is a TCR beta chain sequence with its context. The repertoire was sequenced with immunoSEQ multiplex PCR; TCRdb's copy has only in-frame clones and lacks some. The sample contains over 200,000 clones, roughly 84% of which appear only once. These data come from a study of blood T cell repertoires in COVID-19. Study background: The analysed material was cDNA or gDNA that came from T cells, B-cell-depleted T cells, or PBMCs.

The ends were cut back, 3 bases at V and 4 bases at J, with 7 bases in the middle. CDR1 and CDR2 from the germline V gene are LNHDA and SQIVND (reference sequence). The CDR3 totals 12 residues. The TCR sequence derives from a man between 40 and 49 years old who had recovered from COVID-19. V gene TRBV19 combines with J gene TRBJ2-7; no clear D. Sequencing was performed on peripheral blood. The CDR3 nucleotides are TGTGCCAGTAGTATTCCGGGTTACGAGCAGTACTTC. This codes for CASSIPGYEQYF.